The sequence of this T cell receptor (beta chain) was determined in a study of T cell responses to AZD1222 COVID-19 vaccine. General observations from the study: Two AZD1222 doses significantly raised spike-specific TCR breadth and depth over controls. Variant regions that are unmutated are reportedly the target of nearly half of spike-specific TCRs. Distributed over spike, vaccine-associated CD4 TCRs predominated at 160-218 and 743-854. Clonal diversity may have been underestimated, and the donors were mostly white British, with more females than males.

This clone appeared once. Its target is unknown. Profiled with immunoSEQ multiplex PCR; TCRdb holds only in-frame clones, not every one. The sample yields over 150,000 clones, less than 90% seen once. CDR1 and CDR2 (germline): SEHNR, FQNEAQ (reference sequence). The J segment lost 1 base and the V segment lost 4 bases, leaving 13 bases of the junction unmatched. This CDR3 is built from 18 residues. This chain links TRBV7-9 with TRBJ2-5; 9 bases fit TRBD2. This TCR derives from an adult in good health. This specimen consisted of peripheral blood, obtained on day 0 of AZD1222 vaccination. The CDR3 is CASSSATLAGALQETQYF. CDR3 nucleotide sequence: TGTGCCAGCAGCTCCGCGACCTTAGCGGGGGCCCTCCAAGAGACCCAGTACTTC.